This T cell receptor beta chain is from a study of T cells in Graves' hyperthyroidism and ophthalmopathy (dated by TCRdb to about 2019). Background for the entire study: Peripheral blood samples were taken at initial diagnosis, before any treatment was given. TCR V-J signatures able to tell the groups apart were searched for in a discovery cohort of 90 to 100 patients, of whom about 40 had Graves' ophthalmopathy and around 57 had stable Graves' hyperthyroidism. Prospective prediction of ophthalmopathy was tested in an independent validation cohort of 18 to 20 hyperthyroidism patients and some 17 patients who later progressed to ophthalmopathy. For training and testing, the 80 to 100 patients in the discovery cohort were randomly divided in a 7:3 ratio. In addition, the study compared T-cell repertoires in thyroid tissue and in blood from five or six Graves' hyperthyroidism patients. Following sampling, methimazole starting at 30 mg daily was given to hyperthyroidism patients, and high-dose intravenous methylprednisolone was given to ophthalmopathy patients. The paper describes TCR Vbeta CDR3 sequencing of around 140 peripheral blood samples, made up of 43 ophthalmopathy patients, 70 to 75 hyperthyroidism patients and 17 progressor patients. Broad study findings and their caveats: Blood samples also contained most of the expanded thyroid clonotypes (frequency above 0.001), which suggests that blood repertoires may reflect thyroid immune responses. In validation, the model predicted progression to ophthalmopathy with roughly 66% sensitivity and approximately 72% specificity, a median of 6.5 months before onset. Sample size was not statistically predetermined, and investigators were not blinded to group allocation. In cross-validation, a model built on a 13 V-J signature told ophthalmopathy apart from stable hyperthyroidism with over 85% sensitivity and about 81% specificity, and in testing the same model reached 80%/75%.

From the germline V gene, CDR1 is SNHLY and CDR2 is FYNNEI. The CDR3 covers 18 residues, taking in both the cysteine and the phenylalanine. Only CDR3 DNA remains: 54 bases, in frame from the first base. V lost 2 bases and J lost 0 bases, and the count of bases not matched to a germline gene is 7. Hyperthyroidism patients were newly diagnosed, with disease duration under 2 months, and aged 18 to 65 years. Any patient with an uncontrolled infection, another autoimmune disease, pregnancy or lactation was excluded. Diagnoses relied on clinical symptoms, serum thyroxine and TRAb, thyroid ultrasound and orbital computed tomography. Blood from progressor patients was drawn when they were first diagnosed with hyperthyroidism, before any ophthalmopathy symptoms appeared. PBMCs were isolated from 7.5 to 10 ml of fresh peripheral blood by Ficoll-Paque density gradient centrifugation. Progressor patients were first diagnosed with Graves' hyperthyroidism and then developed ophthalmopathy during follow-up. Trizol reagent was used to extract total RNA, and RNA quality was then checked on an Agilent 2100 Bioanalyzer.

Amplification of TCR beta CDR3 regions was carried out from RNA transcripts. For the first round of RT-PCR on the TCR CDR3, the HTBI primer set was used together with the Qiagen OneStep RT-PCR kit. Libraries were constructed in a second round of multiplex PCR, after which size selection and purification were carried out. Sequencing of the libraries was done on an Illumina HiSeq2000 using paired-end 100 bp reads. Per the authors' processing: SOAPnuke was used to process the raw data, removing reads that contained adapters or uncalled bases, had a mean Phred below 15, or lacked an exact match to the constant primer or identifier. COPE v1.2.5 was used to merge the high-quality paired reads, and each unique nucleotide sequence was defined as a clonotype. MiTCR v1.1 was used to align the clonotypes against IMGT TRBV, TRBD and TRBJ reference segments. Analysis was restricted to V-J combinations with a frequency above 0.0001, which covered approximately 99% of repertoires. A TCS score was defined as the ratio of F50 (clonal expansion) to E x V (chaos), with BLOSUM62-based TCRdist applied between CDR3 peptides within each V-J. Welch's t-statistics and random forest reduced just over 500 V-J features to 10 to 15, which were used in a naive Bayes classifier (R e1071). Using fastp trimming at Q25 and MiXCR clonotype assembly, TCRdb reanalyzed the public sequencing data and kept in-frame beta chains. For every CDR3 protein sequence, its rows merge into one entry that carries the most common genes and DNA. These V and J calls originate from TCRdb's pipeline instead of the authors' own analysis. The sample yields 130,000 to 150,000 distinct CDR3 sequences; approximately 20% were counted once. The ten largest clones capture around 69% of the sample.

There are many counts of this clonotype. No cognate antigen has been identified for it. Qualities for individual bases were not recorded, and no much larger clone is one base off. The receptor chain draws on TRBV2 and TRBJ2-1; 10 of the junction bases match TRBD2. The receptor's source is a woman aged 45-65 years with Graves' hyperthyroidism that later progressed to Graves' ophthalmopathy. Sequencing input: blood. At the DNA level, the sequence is TGTGCCAGCAGTGAAACCAGCGGGAGGGTTGTCTCCTACAATGAGCAGTTCTTC. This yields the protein CASSETSGRVVSYNEQFF.